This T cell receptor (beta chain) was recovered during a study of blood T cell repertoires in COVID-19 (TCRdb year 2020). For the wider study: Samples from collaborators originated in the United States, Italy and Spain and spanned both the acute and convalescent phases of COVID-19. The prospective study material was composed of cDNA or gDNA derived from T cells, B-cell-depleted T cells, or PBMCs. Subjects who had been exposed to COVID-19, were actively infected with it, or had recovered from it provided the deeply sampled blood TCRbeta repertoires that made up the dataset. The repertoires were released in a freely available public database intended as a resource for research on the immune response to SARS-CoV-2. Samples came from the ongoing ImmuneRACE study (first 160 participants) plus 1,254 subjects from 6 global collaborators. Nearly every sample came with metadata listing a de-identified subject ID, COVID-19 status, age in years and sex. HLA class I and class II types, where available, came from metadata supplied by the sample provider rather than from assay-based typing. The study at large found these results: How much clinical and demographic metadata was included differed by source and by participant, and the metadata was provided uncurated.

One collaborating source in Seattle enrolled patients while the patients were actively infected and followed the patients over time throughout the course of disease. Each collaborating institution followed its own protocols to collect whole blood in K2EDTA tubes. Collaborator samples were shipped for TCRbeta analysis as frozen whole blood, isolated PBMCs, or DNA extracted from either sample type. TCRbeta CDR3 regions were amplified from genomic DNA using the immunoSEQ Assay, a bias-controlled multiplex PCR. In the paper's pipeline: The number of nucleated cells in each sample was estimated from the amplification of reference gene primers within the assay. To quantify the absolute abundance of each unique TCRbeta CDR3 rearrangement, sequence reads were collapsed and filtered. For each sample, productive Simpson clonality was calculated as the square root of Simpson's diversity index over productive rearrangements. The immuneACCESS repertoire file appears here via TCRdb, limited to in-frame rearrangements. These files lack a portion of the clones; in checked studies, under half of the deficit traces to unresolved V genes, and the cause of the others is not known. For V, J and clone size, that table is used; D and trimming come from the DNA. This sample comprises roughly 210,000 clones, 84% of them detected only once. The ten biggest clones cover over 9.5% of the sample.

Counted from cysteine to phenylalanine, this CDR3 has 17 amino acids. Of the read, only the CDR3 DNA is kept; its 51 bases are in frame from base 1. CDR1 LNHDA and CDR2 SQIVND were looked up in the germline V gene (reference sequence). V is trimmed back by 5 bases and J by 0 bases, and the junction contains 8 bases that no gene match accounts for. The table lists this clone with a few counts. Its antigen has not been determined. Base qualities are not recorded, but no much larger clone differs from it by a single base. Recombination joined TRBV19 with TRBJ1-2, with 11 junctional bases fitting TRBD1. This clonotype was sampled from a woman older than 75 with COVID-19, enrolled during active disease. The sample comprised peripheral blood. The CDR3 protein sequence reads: CASSHDGQGASNYGYTF. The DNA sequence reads TGTGCCAGTAGTCACGACGGACAGGGGGCGTCTAACTATGGCTACACCTTC.